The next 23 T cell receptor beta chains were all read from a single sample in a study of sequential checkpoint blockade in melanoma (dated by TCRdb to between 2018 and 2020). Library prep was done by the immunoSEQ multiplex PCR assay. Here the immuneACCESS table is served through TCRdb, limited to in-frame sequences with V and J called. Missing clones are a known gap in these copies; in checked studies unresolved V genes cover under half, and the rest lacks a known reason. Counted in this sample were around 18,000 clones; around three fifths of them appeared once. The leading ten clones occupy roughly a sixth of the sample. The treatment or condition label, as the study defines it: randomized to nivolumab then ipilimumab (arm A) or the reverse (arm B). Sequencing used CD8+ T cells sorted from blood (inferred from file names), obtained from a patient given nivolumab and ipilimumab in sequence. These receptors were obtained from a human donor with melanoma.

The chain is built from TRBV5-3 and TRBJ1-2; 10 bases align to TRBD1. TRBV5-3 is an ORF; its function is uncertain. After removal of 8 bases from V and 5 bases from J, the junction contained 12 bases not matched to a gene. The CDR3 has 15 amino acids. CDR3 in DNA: TGTGCCAGCAGCGGATGGACAGGGGGTAATTATGGCTACACCTTC. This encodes CASSGWTGGNYGYTF.

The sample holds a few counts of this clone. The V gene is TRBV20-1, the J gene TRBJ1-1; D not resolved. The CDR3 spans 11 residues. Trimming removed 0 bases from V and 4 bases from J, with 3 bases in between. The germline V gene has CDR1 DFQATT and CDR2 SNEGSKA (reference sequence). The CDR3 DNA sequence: TGCAGTGCTAGAGACTTCACTGAAGCTTTCTTT. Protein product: CSARDFTEAFF.

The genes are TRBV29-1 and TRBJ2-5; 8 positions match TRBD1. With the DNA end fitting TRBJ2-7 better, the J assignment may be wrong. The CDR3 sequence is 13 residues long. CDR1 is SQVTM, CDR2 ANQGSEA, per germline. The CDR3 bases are TGCAGCGTCTATACAGGGGGGTCTTACGAGCAGTACTTC. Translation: CSVYTGGSYEQYF.

This chain's CDR3 is CASSLVGAYEQYF. The CDR3 DNA reads as TGTGCCAGCAGCTTAGTTGGGGCTTACGAGCAGTACTTC. This chain joins TRBV13 and TRBJ2-7, with D possibly TRBD1 on 5 matching bases. Germline CDR1 reads PRHDT; CDR2 reads FYEKMQ (reference sequence). The CDR3 runs 13 residues. Trimming stripped 1 base from V and 4 bases from J, with 8 bases between.

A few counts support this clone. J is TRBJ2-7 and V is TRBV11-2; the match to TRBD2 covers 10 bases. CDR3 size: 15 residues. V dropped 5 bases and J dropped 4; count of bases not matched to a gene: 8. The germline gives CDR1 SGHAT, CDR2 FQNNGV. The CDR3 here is CASSEQREGPYEQYF. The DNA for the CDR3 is TGTGCCAGCAGCGAACAGCGGGAGGGTCCTTACGAGCAGTACTTC.

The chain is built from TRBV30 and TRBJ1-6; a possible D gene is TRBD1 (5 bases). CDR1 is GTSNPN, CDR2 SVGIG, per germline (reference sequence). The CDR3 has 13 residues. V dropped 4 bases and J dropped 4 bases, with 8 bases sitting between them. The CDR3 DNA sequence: TGTGCCTGGACGACAGCTTATAATTCACCCCTCCACTTT. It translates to CAWTTAYNSPLHF.

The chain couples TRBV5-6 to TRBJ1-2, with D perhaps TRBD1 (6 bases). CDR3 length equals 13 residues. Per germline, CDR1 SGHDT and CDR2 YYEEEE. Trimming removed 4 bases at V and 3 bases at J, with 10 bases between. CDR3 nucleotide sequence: TGTGCCAGCAGCGGAACAGGGTACTATGGCTACACCTTC. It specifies CASSGTGYYGYTF.

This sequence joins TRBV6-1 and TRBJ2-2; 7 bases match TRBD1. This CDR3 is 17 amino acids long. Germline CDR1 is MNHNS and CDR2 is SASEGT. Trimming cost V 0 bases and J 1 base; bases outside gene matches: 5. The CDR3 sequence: CASSEAGTDQNTGELFF. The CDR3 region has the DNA TGTGCCAGCAGTGAAGCTGGGACAGATCAGAACACCGGGGAGCTGTTTTTT.

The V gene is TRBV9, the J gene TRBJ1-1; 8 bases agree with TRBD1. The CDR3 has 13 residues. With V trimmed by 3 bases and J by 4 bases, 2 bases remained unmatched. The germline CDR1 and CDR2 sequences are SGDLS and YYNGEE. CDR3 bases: TGTGCCAGCAGCGCCGGGACAGGCACTGAAGCTTTCTTT. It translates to CASSAGTGTEAFF.

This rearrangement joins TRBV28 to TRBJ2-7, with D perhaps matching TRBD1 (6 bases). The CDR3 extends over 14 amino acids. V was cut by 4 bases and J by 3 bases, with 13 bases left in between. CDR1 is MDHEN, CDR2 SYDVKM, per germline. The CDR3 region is CASSSPSRGYEQYF. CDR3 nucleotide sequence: TGTGCCAGCAGTTCCCCGAGCAGGGGCTACGAGCAGTACTTC.

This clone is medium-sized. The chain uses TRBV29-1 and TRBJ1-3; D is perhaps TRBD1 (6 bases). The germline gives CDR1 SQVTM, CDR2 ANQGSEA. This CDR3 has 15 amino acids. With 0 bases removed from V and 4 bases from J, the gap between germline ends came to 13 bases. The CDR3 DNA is TGCAGCGTTGAAGATCGCCAGGGGAGAGGAAACACCATATATTTT. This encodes CSVEDRQGRGNTIYF. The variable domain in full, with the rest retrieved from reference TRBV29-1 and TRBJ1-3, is SAVISQKPSRDICQRGTSLTIQCQVDSQVTMMFWYRQQPGQSLTLIATANQGSEATYESGFVIDKFPISRPNLTFSTLTVSNMSPEDSSIYLCSVEDRQGRGNTIYFGEGSWLTVV.

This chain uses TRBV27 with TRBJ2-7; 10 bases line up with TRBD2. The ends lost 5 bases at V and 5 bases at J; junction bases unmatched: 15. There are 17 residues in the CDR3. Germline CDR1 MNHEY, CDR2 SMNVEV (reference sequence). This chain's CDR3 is CASSPIGSLAGADEQYF. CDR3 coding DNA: TGTGCCAGCAGTCCAATAGGGAGCCTAGCGGGAGCTGACGAGCAGTACTTC.

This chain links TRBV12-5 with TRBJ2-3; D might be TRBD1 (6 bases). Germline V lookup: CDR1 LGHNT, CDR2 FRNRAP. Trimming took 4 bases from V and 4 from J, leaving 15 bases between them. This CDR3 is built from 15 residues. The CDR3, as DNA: TGTGCTAGTGGTTCAACCCAGGGGTGGCCAGATACGCAGTATTTT. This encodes CASGSTQGWPDTQYF. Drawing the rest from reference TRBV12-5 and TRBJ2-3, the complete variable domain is DARVTQTPRHKVTEMGQEVTMRCQPILGHNTVFWYRQTMMQGLELLAYFRNRAPLDDSGMPKDRFSAEMPDATLATLKIQPSEPRDSAVYFCASGSTQGWPDTQYFGPGTRLTVL.

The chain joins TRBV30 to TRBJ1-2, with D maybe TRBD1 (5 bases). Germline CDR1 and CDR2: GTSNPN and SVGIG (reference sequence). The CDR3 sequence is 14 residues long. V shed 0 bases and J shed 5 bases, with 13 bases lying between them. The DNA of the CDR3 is TGTGCCTGGAGTGTGAGCACAGGAAAGTATGGCTACACCTTC. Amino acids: CAWSVSTGKYGYTF.

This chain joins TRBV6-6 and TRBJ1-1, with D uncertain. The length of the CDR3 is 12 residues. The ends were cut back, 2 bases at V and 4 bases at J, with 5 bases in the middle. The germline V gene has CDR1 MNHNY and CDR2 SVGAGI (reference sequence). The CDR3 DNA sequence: TGTGCCAGCAGTTACGGGAGCACTGAAGCTTTCTTT. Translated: CASSYGSTEAFF.

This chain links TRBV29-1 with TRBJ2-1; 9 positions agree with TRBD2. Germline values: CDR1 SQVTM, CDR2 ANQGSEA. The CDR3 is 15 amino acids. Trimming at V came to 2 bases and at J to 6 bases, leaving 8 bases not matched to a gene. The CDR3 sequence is CSVEKPSGRPNEQFF. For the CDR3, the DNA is TGCAGCGTTGAAAAACCCAGCGGGAGGCCCAATGAGCAGTTCTTC.

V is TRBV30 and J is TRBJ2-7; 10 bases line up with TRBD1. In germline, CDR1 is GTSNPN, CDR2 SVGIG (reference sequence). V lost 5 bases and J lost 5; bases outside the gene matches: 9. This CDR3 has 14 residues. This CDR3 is CAWVAGTGDHEQYF. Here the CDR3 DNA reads TGTGCCTGGGTCGCCGGGACAGGGGACCACGAGCAGTACTTC.

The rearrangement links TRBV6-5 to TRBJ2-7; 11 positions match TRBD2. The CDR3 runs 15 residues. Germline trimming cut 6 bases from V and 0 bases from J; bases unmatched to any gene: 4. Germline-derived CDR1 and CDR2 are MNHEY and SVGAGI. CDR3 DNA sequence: TGTGCCAGCAGCATTACTAGCGGGAGCTCCTACGAGCAGTACTTC. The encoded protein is CASSITSGSSYEQYF.

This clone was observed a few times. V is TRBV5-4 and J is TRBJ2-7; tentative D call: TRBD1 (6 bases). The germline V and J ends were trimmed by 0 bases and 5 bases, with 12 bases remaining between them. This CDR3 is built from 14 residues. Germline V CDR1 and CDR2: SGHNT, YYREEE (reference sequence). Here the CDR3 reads CASSLEGHYNEQYF. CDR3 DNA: TGTGCCAGCAGCTTGGAGGGACACTACAACGAGCAGTACTTC.

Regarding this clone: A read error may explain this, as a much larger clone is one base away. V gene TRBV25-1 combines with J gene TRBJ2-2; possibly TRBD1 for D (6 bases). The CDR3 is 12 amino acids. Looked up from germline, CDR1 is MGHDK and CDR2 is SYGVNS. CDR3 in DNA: TGTACCAGCAGTGCAGGGGTCGGGGAGCTGTTTTTT. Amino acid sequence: CTSSAGVGELFF.

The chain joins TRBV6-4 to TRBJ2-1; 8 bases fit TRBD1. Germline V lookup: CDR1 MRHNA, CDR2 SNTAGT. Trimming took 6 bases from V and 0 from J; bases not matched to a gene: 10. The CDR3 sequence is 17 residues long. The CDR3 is CASSSLPGQGSYNEQFF. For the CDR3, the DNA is TGTGCCAGCAGCTCCCTCCCTGGACAGGGCTCCTACAATGAGCAGTTCTTC.

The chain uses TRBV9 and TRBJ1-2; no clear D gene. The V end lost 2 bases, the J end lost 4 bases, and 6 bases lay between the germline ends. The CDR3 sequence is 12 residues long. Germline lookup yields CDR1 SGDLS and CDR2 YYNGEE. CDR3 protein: CASSVYSYGYTF. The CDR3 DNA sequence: TGTGCCAGCAGCGTTTATAGCTATGGCTACACCTTC.

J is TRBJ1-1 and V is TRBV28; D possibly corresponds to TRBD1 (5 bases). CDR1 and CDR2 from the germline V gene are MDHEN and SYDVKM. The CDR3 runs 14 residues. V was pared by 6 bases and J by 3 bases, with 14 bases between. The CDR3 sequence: CASRPPPGYTEAFF. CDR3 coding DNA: TGTGCCAGCAGGCCTCCCCCAGGGTACACTGAAGCTTTCTTT.